This T cell receptor beta chain was identified during a study of blood T cell repertoires in COVID-19. Living in about two dozen US areas, the participants were between roughly 18 and 90 years of age. The method was immunoSEQ multiplex PCR; TCRdb's version includes in-frame clones alone and lacks a portion of them. The table has about 260,000 clones, around 90% seen once; the top ten hold about 4%. The source of this sequence is a woman aged 25 to 39 with acute COVID-19. The sample consisted of PBMCs or T cells enriched from blood (not recorded which).

The CDR3 DNA reads as TGCGCCAGTTGGACAGGGGGCCTGAGCGGGTACAATGAGCAGTTCTTC. Protein sequence: CASWTGGLSGYNEQFF. The chain combines TRBV5-1 with TRBJ2-1; 11 bases agree with TRBD1. Trimming took 8 bases from V and 4 from J; bases not matched to a gene: 11. Germline V gene data show CDR1 as SGHRS and CDR2 as YFSETQ. The CDR3 totals 16 residues.